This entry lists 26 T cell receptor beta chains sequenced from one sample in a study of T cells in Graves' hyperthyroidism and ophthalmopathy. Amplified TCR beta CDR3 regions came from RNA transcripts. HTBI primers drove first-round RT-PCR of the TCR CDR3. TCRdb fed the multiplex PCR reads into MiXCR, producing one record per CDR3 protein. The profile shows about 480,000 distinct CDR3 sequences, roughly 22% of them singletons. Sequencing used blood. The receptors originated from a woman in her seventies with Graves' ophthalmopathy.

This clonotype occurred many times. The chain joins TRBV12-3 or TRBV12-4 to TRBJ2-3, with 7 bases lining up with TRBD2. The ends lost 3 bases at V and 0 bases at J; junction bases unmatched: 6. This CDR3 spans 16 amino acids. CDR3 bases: TGTGCCAGCAGTTTTGGTAGCGGGTCTAGCACAGATACGCAGTATTTT. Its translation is CASSFGSGSSTDTQYF.

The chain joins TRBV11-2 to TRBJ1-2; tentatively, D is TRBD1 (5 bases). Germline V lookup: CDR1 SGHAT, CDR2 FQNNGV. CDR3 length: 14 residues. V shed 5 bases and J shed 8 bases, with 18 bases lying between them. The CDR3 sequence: CASSRGQGFWGYTF. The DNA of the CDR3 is TGTGCCAGCAGCCGGGGCCAGGGATTTTGGGGCTACACCTTC.

The CDR3 protein is CASSSNSGTLYF. The CDR3 DNA follows: TGTGCCAGCAGTTCAAATAGCGGAACCTTGTATTTT. The J gene is TRBJ2-3, the V gene TRBV12-3 or TRBV12-4; tentatively, D is TRBD2 (6 bases). The V end was cut by 4 bases, the J end by 14 bases, with 16 bases between. The CDR3 has 12 amino acids.

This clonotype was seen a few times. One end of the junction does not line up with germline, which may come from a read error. This chain's CDR3 is CASSLGAGVNPEQLF. The CDR3 nucleotides read TGCGCCAGCAGCTTGGGAGCGGGAGTCAATCCTGAGCAGCTCTTC. The chain combines TRBV5-1 with TRBJ2-1, with 8 positions matching TRBD2. The CDR3 runs 15 residues. From germline, CDR1 is SGHRS and CDR2 YFSETQ.

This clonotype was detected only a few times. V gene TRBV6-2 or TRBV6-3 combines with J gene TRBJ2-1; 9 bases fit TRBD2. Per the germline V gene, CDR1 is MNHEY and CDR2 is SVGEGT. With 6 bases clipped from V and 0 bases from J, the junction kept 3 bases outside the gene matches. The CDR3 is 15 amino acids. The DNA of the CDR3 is TGTGCCAGCAGGGGTAGCGGGAGCTCCTACAATGAGCAGTTCTTC. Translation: CASRGSGSSYNEQFF.

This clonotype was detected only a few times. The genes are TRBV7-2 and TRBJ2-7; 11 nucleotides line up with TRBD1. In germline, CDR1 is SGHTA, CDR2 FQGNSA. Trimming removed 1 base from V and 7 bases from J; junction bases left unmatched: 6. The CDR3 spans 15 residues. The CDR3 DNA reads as TGTGCCAGCAGCTTAGTAGGACAGGGGGCGCGGGAGCAGTACTTC. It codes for CASSLVGQGAREQYF.

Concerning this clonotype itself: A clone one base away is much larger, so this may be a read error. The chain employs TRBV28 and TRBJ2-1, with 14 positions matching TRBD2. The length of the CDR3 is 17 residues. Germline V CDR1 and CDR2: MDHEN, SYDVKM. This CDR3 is CAIKGLAGVPPYNERFF. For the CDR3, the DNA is TGTGCCATTAAGGGACTAGCGGGAGTGCCCCCCTACAATGAGCGGTTCTTC.

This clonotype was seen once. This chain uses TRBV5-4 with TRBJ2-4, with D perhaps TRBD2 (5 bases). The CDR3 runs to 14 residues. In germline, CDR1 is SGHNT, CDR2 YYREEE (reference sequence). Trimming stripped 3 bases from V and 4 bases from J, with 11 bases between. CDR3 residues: CASSSVRDKNIQYF. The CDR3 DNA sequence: TGTGCCAGCAGCTCGGTCCGGGATAAAAACATTCAGTACTTC.

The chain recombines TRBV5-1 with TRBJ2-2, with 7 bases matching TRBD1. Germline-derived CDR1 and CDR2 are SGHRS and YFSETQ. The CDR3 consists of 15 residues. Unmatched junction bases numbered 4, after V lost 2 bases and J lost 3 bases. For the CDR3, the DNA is TGCGCCAGCAGCTTACAGGGGTCCGACACCGGGGAGCTGTTTTTT. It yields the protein CASSLQGSDTGELFF.

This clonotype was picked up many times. CDR3 sequence reads: CASGTGSDNYQPQHF. DNA of the CDR3: TGTGCCAGCGGGACAGGGTCCGACAACTATCAGCCCCAGCATTTT. The chain employs TRBV6-1 and TRBJ1-5; 9 bases match TRBD1. The J segment lost 5 bases and the V segment lost 8 bases, leaving 10 bases of the junction unmatched. Per germline, CDR1 MNHNS and CDR2 SASEGT. This CDR3 is built from 15 residues.

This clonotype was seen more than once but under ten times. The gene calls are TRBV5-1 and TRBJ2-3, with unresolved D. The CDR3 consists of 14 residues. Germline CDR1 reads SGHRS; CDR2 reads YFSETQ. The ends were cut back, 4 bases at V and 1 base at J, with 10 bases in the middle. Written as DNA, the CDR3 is TGCGCCAGCAGCCAACCTGGTCGCACAGATACGCAGTATTTT. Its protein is CASSQPGRTDTQYF.

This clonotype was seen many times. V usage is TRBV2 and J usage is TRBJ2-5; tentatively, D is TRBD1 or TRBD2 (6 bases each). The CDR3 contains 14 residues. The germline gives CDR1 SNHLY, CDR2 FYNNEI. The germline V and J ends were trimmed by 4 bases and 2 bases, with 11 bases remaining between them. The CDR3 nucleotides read TGTGCCAGCAGTGGGCGGAGGGGGCAAGAGACCCAGTACTTC. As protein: CASSGRRGQETQYF. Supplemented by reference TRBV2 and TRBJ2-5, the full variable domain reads EPEVTQTPSHQVTQMGQEVILRCVPISNHLYFYWYRQILGQKVEFLVSFYNNEISEKSEIFDDQFSVERPDGSNFTLKIRSTKLEDSAMYFCASSGRRGQETQYFGPGTRLLVL.

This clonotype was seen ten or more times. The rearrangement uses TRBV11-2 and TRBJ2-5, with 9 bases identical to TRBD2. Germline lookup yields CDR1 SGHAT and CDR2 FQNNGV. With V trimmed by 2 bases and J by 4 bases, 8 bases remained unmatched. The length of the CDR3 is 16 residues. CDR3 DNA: TGTGCCAGCAGCTTACGCGGGAGGGCTTCAAGAGAGACCCAGTACTTC. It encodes CASSLRGRASRETQYF.

The CDR3 is CASSPLRGENTEAFF. CDR3 nucleotide sequence: TGTGCCAGCAGCCCCCTGAGAGGGGAGAACACTGAAGCTTTCTTT. The chain uses TRBV28 and TRBJ1-1; possibly TRBD1 for D (5 bases). The CDR3 is 15 residues long. V dropped 6 bases and J dropped 1 base, with 15 bases sitting between them. Germline CDR1 is MDHEN and CDR2 is SYDVKM.

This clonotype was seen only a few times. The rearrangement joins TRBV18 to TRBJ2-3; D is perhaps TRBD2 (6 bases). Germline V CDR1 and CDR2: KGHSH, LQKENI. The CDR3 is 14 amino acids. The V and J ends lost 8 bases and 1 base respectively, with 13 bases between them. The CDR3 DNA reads TGTGCCAGCCATCTGGCTAGCGGCACAGATACGCAGTATTTT. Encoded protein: CASHLASGTDTQYF.

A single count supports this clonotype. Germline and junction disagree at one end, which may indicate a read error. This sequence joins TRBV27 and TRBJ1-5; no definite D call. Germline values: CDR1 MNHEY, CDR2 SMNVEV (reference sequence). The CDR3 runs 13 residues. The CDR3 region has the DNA TGTACCAGCAGTTTAACCCCCAATCAGCCCCAGCATTTT. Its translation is CTSSLTPNQPQHF.

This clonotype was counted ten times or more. The CDR3 loop reads CASSGLGAGELFF. The CDR3 nucleotides are TGTGCCAGCAGTGGTCTCGGGGCCGGGGAGCTGTTTTTT. The V and J genes are TRBV2 and TRBJ2-2; D is possibly TRBD2 (5 bases). The CDR3 spans 13 residues. Germline assignment: CDR1 SNHLY and CDR2 FYNNEI. Trimming took off 4 bases at V and 6 bases at J, with 9 bases between the two ends.

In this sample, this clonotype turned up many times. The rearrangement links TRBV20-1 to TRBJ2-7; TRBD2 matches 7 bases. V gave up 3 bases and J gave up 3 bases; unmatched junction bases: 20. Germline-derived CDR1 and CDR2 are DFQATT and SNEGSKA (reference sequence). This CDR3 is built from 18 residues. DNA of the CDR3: TGCAGTGCTAGTCCTCCATGGGGGAGGGCCCTGGGGAACTACGAGCAGTACTTC. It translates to CSASPPWGRALGNYEQYF.

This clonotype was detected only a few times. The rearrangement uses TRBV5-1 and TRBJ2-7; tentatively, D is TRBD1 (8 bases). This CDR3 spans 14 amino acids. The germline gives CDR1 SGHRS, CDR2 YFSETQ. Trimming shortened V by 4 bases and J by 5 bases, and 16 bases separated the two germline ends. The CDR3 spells CASSLRTGRDEQYF. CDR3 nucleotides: TGCGCCAGCAGCCTTCGGACAGGGAGGGACGAGCAGTACTTC.

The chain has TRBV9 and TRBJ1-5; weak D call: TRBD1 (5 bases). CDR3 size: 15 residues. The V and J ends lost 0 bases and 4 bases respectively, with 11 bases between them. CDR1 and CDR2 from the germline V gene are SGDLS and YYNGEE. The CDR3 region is CASSVGPGTNQPQHF. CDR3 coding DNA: TGTGCCAGCAGCGTAGGCCCAGGGACGAATCAGCCCCAGCATTTT.

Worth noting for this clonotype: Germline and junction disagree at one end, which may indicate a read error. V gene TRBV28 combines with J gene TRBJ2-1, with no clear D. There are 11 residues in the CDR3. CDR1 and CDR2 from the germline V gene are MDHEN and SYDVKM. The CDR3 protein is CASSLQNEQLF. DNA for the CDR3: TGTGCCAGCAGTTTACAGAATGAGCAGCTCTTC.

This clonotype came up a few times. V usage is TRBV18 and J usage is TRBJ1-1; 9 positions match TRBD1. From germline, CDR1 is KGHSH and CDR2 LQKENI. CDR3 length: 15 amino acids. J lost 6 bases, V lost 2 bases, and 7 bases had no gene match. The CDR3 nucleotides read TGTGCCAGCTCACCATCCACAGGGGGCTTCGCTGAAGCTTTCTTT. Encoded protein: CASSPSTGGFAEAFF.

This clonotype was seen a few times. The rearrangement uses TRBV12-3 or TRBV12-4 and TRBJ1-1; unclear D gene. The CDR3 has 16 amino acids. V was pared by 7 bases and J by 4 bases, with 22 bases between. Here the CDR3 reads CASTPGSSAWVTEAFF. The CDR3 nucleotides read TGTGCCAGCACCCCGGGGAGTTCGGCGTGGGTCACTGAAGCTTTCTTT.

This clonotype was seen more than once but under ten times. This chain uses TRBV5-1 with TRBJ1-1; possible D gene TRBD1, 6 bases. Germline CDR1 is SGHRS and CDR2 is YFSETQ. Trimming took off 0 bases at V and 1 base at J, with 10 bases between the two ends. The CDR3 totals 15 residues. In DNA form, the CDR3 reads TGCGCCAGCAGCTTGGGCTCCAGGGGGAACACTGAAGCTTTCTTT. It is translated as CASSLGSRGNTEAFF.

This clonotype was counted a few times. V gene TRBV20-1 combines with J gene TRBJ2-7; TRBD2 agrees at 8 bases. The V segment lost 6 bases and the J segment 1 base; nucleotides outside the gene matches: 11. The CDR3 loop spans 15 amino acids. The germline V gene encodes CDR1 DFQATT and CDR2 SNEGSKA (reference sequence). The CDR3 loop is CSATAGTRISYEQYF. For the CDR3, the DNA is TGCAGTGCCACGGCCGGGACTAGGATTTCCTACGAGCAGTACTTC.

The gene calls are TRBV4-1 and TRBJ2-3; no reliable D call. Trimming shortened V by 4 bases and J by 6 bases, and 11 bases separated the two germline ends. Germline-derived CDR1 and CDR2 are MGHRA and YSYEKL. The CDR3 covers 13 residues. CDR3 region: CASSPTWKDTQYF. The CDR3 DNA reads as TGCGCCAGCAGCCCCACTTGGAAGGATACGCAGTATTTT.